The 16 T cell receptor beta chains given below trace back to one sample, sequenced in a study of cytotoxic CD8 clonotypes in ibrutinib-treated CLL. Assay: immunoSEQ multiplex PCR; the TCRdb copy retains only in-frame clones and omits some. Here the sample spans over 250,000 clones, approximately 76% being singletons. The specimen comprised PBMCs, sampled at disease progression, from a patient treated with ibrutinib. The receptors were gathered from a human donor with chronic lymphocytic leukemia.

This clone was counted a single time. V gene TRBV2 combines with J gene TRBJ1-4; perhaps TRBD1 as D (5 bases). V gave up 4 bases and J gave up 6 bases, with 18 bases separating them. The CDR3 is made up of 16 amino acids. Per germline, CDR1 SNHLY and CDR2 FYNNEI. DNA for the CDR3: TGTGCCAGCAGTGGGAGGAACCCTCGGGGCGATGAAAAACTGTTTTTT. It specifies CASSGRNPRGDEKLFF.

In this sample, this clone turned up a few times. This rearrangement joins TRBV6-1 to TRBJ1-1, with D perhaps TRBD1 (5 bases). CDR3 length equals 13 residues. V shed 2 bases and J shed 3 bases, with 7 bases lying between them. Germline CDR1 reads MNHNS; CDR2 reads SASEGT. The DNA of the CDR3 is TGTGCCAGCAGTGAACAGGGATACACTGAAGCTTTCTTT. Its protein product is CASSEQGYTEAFF.

This chain uses TRBV19 with TRBJ1-6; D is undetermined. Looked up from germline, CDR1 is LNHDA and CDR2 is SQIVND (reference sequence). Trimming removed 5 bases from V and 0 bases from J, with 14 bases in between. CDR3 length: 17 residues. CDR3 region: CASSVVPRSSYNSPLHF. The DNA of the CDR3 is TGTGCCAGTAGTGTCGTCCCCCGGAGCTCCTATAATTCACCCCTCCACTTT. Looking up the rest from reference TRBV19 and TRBJ1-6 gives the full variable domain: DGGITQSPKYLFRKEGQNVTLSCEQNLNHDAMYWYRQDPGQGLRLIYYSQIVNDFQKGDIAEGYSVSREKKESFPLTVTSAQKNPTAFYLCASSVVPRSSYNSPLHFGNGTRLTVT.

This clone has just a few counts. The chain recombines TRBV9 with TRBJ2-1, with TRBD2 matching 10 bases. Germline V gene lookup returns CDR1 SGDLS and CDR2 YYNGEE. V dropped 3 bases and J dropped 6; count of bases not matched to a gene: 3. The CDR3 is 14 residues long. CDR3 residues: CASSASGRVNEQFF. DNA of the CDR3: TGTGCCAGCAGCGCTAGCGGGAGAGTCAATGAGCAGTTCTTC.

The chain links TRBV14 to TRBJ2-7; a possible D gene is TRBD2 (5 bases). Per germline, CDR1 SGHDN and CDR2 FVKESK. The germline V and J ends were trimmed by 0 bases and 0 bases, with 15 bases remaining between them. This CDR3 region has 17 residues. CDR3 nucleotides: TGTGCCAGCAGCCAAGAAAACCCTTTGGGGAGCTCCTACGAGCAGTACTTC. Encoded protein: CASSQENPLGSSYEQYF.

This chain joins TRBV28 and TRBJ1-2; D is unclear. V was cut by 6 bases and J by 5 bases, with 16 bases left in between. The germline CDR1 and CDR2 sequences are MDHEN and SYDVKM. The CDR3 is made up of 14 amino acids. CDR3 bases: TGTGCCAGCAGGCAACCGGGAAGAGGGTATGGCTACACCTTC. Its translation: CASRQPGRGYGYTF.

As DNA, the CDR3 is TGTGCCAGCAGTGGGACAGGGTATAGCCCAGATACGCAGTATTTT. Amino acid sequence: CASSGTGYSPDTQYF. The gene calls are TRBV6-1 and TRBJ2-3; 8 nucleotides align to TRBD1. J was trimmed by 4 bases and V by 4 bases; bases with no gene match: 7. From germline, CDR1 is MNHNS and CDR2 SASEGT. This CDR3 is 15 amino acids long.

The genes are TRBV2 and TRBJ2-3; 8 bases align to TRBD2. This CDR3 contains 16 residues. Germline-derived CDR1 and CDR2 are SNHLY and FYNNEI. V dropped 5 bases and J dropped 2; count of bases not matched to a gene: 9. The chain's CDR3 is CASSRVSGKITDTQYF. The CDR3 nucleotides are TGTGCCAGCAGTCGCGTTAGCGGGAAGATCACAGATACGCAGTATTTT.

V is TRBV11-2 and J is TRBJ1-2; D unresolved. This CDR3 is 14 amino acids long. CDR1 is SGHAT and CDR2 is FQNNGV in the germline V gene. V was cut by 3 bases and J by 6 bases, with 14 bases left in between. In DNA form, the CDR3 reads TGTGCCAGCAGCTTGTCGCCAGACCTTAATGGCTACACCTTC. Translated: CASSLSPDLNGYTF.

The chain uses TRBV4-1 and TRBJ1-2; weak D call: TRBD1 (6 bases). The CDR3 sequence is 16 residues long. Per germline, CDR1 MGHRA and CDR2 YSYEKL. Trimming left V 1 base short and J 3 bases short, with 15 bases between. CDR3 bases: TGCGCCAGCAGCCAAGTTTGGGCCGGGACATACTATGGCTACACCTTC. Amino acids: CASSQVWAGTYYGYTF.

This chain joins TRBV28 and TRBJ2-1, with 8 bases that match TRBD2. With 7 bases clipped from V and 9 bases from J, the junction kept 17 bases outside the gene matches. CDR1 and CDR2 (germline): MDHEN, SYDVKM. This CDR3 has 16 residues. The CDR3 reads CASTTFRFGLAFEQFF. CDR3 coding DNA: TGTGCCAGCACCACGTTTAGATTTGGACTAGCATTTGAGCAGTTCTTC. Combining the CDR3 with reference TRBV28 and TRBJ2-1 gives the whole variable domain DVKVTQSSRYLVKRTGEKVFLECVQDMDHENMFWYRQDPGLGLRLIYFSYDVKMKEKGDIPEGYSVSREKKERFSLILESASTNQTSMYLCASTTFRFGLAFEQFFGPGTRLTVL.

J is TRBJ2-7 and V is TRBV18; 7 positions agree with TRBD1. Looked up from germline, CDR1 is KGHSH and CDR2 is LQKENI. The CDR3 extends over 15 amino acids. V lost 3 bases to trimming and J lost 2 bases; unmatched junction nucleotides: 7. DNA of the CDR3: TGTGCCAGCTCACCCCGACAGGGCCTACCCTACGAGCAGTACTTC. Amino acid sequence: CASSPRQGLPYEQYF. Supplemented by reference TRBV18 and TRBJ2-7, the full variable domain reads NAGVMQNPRHLVRRRGQEARLRCSPMKGHSHVYWYRQLPEEGLKFMVYLQKENIIDESGMPKERFSAEFPKEGPSILRIQQVVRGDSAAYFCASSPRQGLPYEQYFGPGTRLTVT.

The genes are TRBV15 and TRBJ2-7; the D gene is possibly TRBD2 (6 bases). The CDR3 is made up of 14 amino acids. Germline V gives CDR1 LNHNV, CDR2 YYDKDF (reference sequence). Trimming removed 1 base at V and 4 bases at J, with 11 bases between. The chain's CDR3 is CATSRGDSIYEQYF. CDR3 DNA: TGTGCCACCAGCAGAGGGGACTCCATTTACGAGCAGTACTTC.

Details on this clone: Additional DNA sequences in this sample encode the identical CDR3. This chain links TRBV9 with TRBJ2-3; TRBD2 matches at 7 bases. The CDR3 loop spans 13 amino acids. V lost 3 bases and J lost 6; bases outside the gene matches: 4. Germline V CDR1 and CDR2: SGDLS, YYNGEE. The CDR3 region is CASSDRLADTQYF. The DNA of the CDR3 is TGTGCCAGCAGCGACCGACTAGCCGATACGCAGTATTTT.

The chain carries TRBV9 and TRBJ2-2; 10 bases map to TRBD2. J was trimmed by 2 bases and V by 2 bases; bases with no gene match: 9. The CDR3 totals 18 residues. Germline V gives CDR1 SGDLS, CDR2 YYNGEE. CDR3 amino acids: CASSVEPSGGLNTGELFF. The CDR3 coding sequence is TGTGCCAGCAGCGTGGAGCCTAGCGGGGGCCTCAACACCGGGGAGCTGTTTTTT.

The rearrangement joins TRBV15 to TRBJ2-1; no firm D call. Germline assignment: CDR1 LNHNV and CDR2 YYDKDF (reference sequence). The CDR3 contains 15 residues. The V end lost 0 bases, the J end lost 3 bases, and 9 bases lay between the germline ends. Written as DNA, the CDR3 is TGTGCCACCAGCAGAGATGCGGCTCGCTACAATGAGCAGTTCTTC. Translated: CATSRDAARYNEQFF.